These 21 T cell receptor beta chains originate from one sample sequenced in a study of tumor and adjacent non-tumor tissue in lung cancer. RNA was extracted from bulk tissue without any cell sorting. A modified ARM-PCR protocol with three rounds of nested PCR amplified TCRbeta. Via MiXCR, TCRdb re-called the multiplex PCR reads, giving one row per CDR3 protein. The sample includes 76,000 or so distinct CDR3 sequences, 55% to 70% seen only once; the top ten take around 12%. The sample taken for sequencing was lung tumor tissue. The receptors were sampled from a woman between 65 and 79 years old with non-small cell lung cancer.

In the case of this clonotype: A much larger clonotype is one base distant, so this may be a read error. The chain joins TRBV21-1 to TRBJ2-1; the listed D gene, TRBD2, was not tested against the DNA. TRBV21-1 is an annotated pseudogene. CDR3 size: 16 residues. The CDR3, as DNA: TGTGCCAGCAGCTCCGGTCGGGAGGTCACCTACAATGTGCAGTTCTTC. Translation gives CASSSGREVTYNVQFF.

Many counts were recorded for this clonotype. The V call is TRBV2, the J call TRBJ2-1, with TRBD2 matching over 10 bases. Germline lookup yields CDR1 SNHLY and CDR2 FYNNEI. The J segment lost 3 bases and the V segment lost 6 bases, leaving 5 bases of the junction unmatched. The CDR3 is 15 amino acids. The CDR3 here is CASRYTSGIYNEQFF. The CDR3 nucleotides are TGTGCCAGCAGGTACACTAGCGGGATCTACAATGAGCAGTTCTTC.

The chain uses TRBV4-2 and TRBJ2-2; no firm D call. V lost 4 bases and J 9 bases, leaving 15 bases between the germline ends. There are 14 residues in the CDR3. Germline lookup yields CDR1 LGHNA and CDR2 YNFKEQ. In DNA form, the CDR3 reads TGTGCCAGCAGCCGAGAAGAAGGCGGCCGGGAGCTGTTTTTT. This gives the protein CASSREEGGRELFF.

DNA of the CDR3: TGCGCCAGCAGCCAGGCCAGGAGAGGGGTCTATGGCTACACCTTC. Protein product: CASSQARRGVYGYTF. The chain has TRBV4-1 and TRBJ1-2; maybe TRBD1 (5 bases). Trimming removed 3 bases from V and 4 bases from J, with 15 bases in between. Looked up from germline, CDR1 is MGHRA and CDR2 is YSYEKL. CDR3 length: 15 residues.

The chain uses TRBV20-1 and TRBJ1-2; unclear D gene. The CDR3 has 15 residues. Trimming left V 0 bases short and J 0 bases short, with 11 bases between. CDR1 is DFQATT and CDR2 is SNEGSKA in the germline V gene (reference sequence). The CDR3 coding sequence is TGCAGTGCTAGAGATTCGGCAGGTACTAACTATGGCTACACCTTC. Residues: CSARDSAGTNYGYTF.

This chain uses TRBV29-1 with TRBJ2-3; 8 nucleotides line up with TRBD2. The CDR3 spans 16 residues. The germline CDR1 and CDR2 sequences are SQVTM and ANQGSEA. J lost 2 bases, V lost 1 base, and 8 bases had no gene match. CDR3 sequence: CSVEGRSGSFTDTQYF. For the CDR3, the DNA is TGCAGCGTTGAAGGCCGAAGCGGGAGTTTCACAGATACGCAGTATTTT.

This clonotype showed up many times. V is TRBV28 and J is TRBJ2-5; TRBD2 matches at 8 bases. The length of the CDR3 is 15 residues. V shed 3 bases and J 5 bases; nucleotides not matched to a gene: 8. CDR1 is MDHEN and CDR2 is SYDVKM in the germline V gene. The CDR3 DNA reads TGTGCCAGCAGTTTCCGAAAAGCGGGAGATGAGACCCAGTACTTC. Protein: CASSFRKAGDETQYF.

Comments on this clonotype: This clone may be a read error of a much larger clone one base away. V and J are TRBV10-3 and TRBJ2-3; 7 bases align to TRBD2. V trimming: 4 bases; J trimming: 2 bases; junction bases outside the gene matches: 3. This CDR3 comprises 14 residues. CDR1 is ENHRY, CDR2 SYGVKD, per germline. CDR3 bases: TGTGCCATCAGTGGGGGAGGGAACACAGATACGCAGTATTTT. Its protein is CAISGGGNTDTQYF.

CDR3 DNA sequence: TGTGCCAGCAGACCATCGGACATCGATGGCTACACCTTC. Translation gives CASRPSDIDGYTF. This chain connects TRBV28 to TRBJ1-2; TRBD1 might be the D (5 bases). The germline CDR1 and CDR2 sequences are MDHEN and SYDVKM. This CDR3 spans 13 amino acids. V lost 6 bases to trimming and J lost 6 bases, with 14 bases between them.

To note about this clonotype: The conserved final phenylalanine or tryptophan is absent from the CDR3, which likely points to a read error. The DNA is omitted, as the CDR3 cannot be located on it reliably, and the CDR3 follows TCRdb's listing. J is TRBJ2-2 and V is TRBV4-2; TRBD2 is the table's D call and was not checked against the DNA. The CDR3 is 16 residues long, ends included. The germline CDR1 and CDR2 sequences are LGHNA and YNFKEQ. This CDR3 is CASSQDWATNTEELFL.

About this clonotype: The DNA is left out, because the CDR3 cannot be placed on it with certainty; the CDR3 is given as TCRdb lists it. The rearrangement links TRBV7-8 to TRBJ2-2; the tabulated D call, TRBD1, remains unverified against the DNA. CDR1 and CDR2 from the germline V gene are SGHVS and FQNEAQ. The CDR3 sequence runs 15 residues, both termini included. The CDR3 sequence: CASSPYRNQPGSCFF.

This clonotype was picked up a small number of times. This chain joins TRBV12-3 or TRBV12-4 and TRBJ1-2, with 7 positions matching TRBD1. This CDR3 region has 13 residues. J was trimmed by 10 bases and V by 7 bases; bases with no gene match: 12. The CDR3 coding sequence is TGTGCCAGCACTTGGGGGACAGCCTCCGACTACACCTTC. Translation gives CASTWGTASDYTF.

Notes on this clonotype: A much larger clone lies one base from this, so it may be a read error. V usage is TRBV28 and J usage is TRBJ2-7; 8 bases match TRBD1. Looked up from germline, CDR1 is MDHEN and CDR2 is SYDVKM. The CDR3 has 15 residues. V shed 7 bases and J 4 bases; nucleotides not matched to a gene: 12. The CDR3 DNA reads as TGTGCCAGCAAGGTTGGGACAGGTTCGTTTTACGAGCAGTACTTC. Translated, it gives CASKVGTGSFYEQYF. The variable domain in full, with the rest retrieved from reference TRBV28 and TRBJ2-7, is DVKVTQSSRYLVKRTGEKVFLECVQDMDHENMFWYRQDPGLGLRLIYFSYDVKMKEKGDIPEGYSVSREKKERFSLILESASTNQTSMYLCASKVGTGSFYEQYFGPGTRLTVT.

Remarks on this clonotype: Germline and junction disagree at one end, which may indicate a read error. The rearrangement links TRBV6-5 to TRBJ1-6, with 7 bases identical to TRBD1. CDR1 is MNHEY, CDR2 SVGAGI, per germline. CDR3 length: 19 amino acids. As DNA, the CDR3 is TGTGCCAGCTGTTACAACACAGGACAGGACAGCTCCTTTAATTCACCCCTCCACTTT. Translated, it gives CASCYNTGQDSSFNSPLHF.

A remark on this clonotype: At one boundary the junction diverges from the germline segment, which might be a read error. This rearrangement joins TRBV5-1 to TRBJ1-2; D uncertain. CDR1 and CDR2 (germline): SGHRS, YFSETQ. This CDR3 has 14 amino acids. In nucleotides, the CDR3 is TGCGCCAGCGGCTTGGAAGTCAGCAACTATGGTTACACCTTC. This sequence encodes CASGLEVSNYGYTF.

This clonotype has just one count. The chain carries TRBV29-1 and TRBJ1-1; no clear D gene. This CDR3 is built from 15 residues. The germline gives CDR1 SQVTM, CDR2 ANQGSEA. The germline V and J ends were trimmed by 4 bases and 5 bases, with 20 bases remaining between them. DNA of the CDR3: TGCAGCGTTGCTTCCCCGTGCAAACCGAAGACTGAAGCTTTCTTT. Translation: CSVASPCKPKTEAFF.

About this clonotype itself: Germline is not matched at one junction end, which may reflect a read error. V and J are TRBV29-1 and TRBJ1-4; 9 bases agree with TRBD1. The CDR3 covers 14 residues. The germline CDR1 and CDR2 sequences are SQVTM and ANQGSEA. The CDR3 DNA is TGCAGCGTCGGACAGGGGAGGAGTAATGAAAAGCTGTTTTTT. Encoded protein: CSVGQGRSNEKLFF.

As to this clonotype: A much larger clone lies one base from this, so it may be a read error. Given the absence of the conserved phenylalanine or tryptophan at the CDR3 end, a read error is likely. The rearrangement links TRBV6-1 to TRBJ1-6; maybe TRBD1 (6 bases). Deletions cut 3 bases from V and 6 bases from J, with 9 bases between. This CDR3 comprises 14 residues. Germline CDR1 reads MNHNS; CDR2 reads SASEGT. The chain's CDR3 is CASSDRQVNSPLHS. CDR3 bases: TGTGCCAGCAGTGATCGACAGGTTAATTCACCCCTCCACTCT.

A word on this clonotype: Likely a read error: the CDR3 ends without its conserved phenylalanine or tryptophan. V usage is TRBV30 and J usage is TRBJ2-6; D not certain. The CDR3 extends over 14 amino acids. Germline CDR1 is GTSNPN and CDR2 is SVGIG (reference sequence). The CDR3: CAWMGGSGSNVLTL. CDR3 DNA sequence: TGTGCCTGGATGGGCGGATCTGGGTCCAACGTCCTGACTTTA.

This chain connects TRBV20-1 to TRBJ2-1; 7 positions match TRBD2. Germline CDR1 and CDR2: DFQATT and SNEGSKA (reference sequence). The CDR3 length is 15 residues. The V segment lost 1 base and the J segment 8 bases; nucleotides outside the gene matches: 11. The CDR3 loop reads CSARGLAVREDEQFF. CDR3 in DNA: TGCAGTGCTAGAGGGTTGGCGGTCCGGGAGGATGAGCAGTTCTTC.

This clonotype was seen a few times. V gene TRBV12-3 or TRBV12-4 combines with J gene TRBJ2-3; D gene uncertain. This CDR3 region has 12 residues. Trimming shortened V by 11 bases and J by 2 bases, and 11 bases separated the two germline ends. In nucleotides, the CDR3 is TGTGCCGCCTTCGGAATCACAGATACGCAGTATTTT. Residues: CAAFGITDTQYF.